A single T cell receptor (beta chain) is shown here with its context. Its target is not known. The record originates from a study of T cell responses to AZD1222 COVID-19 vaccine. V lost 4 bases and J lost 5, with 15 bases in between. The CDR3 length is 14 residues. Germline CDR1 reads MGHDK; CDR2 reads SYGVNS. Only in-frame clones appear in the TCRdb table, and some are missing; sequencing was by immunoSEQ multiplex PCR. Among just under 85,000 clones listed, roughly 86% were seen once. General observations from the study: Seropositivity was recorded at baseline in only six AZD1222 recipients. Clonal diversity may have been underestimated in mostly white British donors.

This chain links TRBV25-1 with TRBJ2-7, with D maybe TRBD1 (6 bases). The sample was peripheral blood, taken on day 0 of AZD1222 vaccination. This sequence was found in an adult in good health. The DNA for the CDR3 is TGTGCCAGCAGTGGCATACAGGGTGCCAACGAGCAGTACTTC. Its translation is CASSGIQGANEQYF.